These T cell receptor beta chains were read from a single sample in a study of CD8+ T cells in alopecia areata. Assay used: immunoSEQ multiplex PCR; TCRdb lists only in-frame clones, some missing. The table includes some 190,000 clones, about half detected once. The sample consisted of CD8+ T cells sorted from blood, taken around week 53, from a patient treated with tofacitinib. The receptors stem from a human donor with alopecia areata. Both conserved end residues are part of each CDR3. D genes are given only for firm matches. Clone size is not always given. Where it is, it says once, few, many or a class for expanded clones.

d_call j_call clone_size v_call cdr3_nt cdr3_aa
. TRBJ1-1 . TRBV27 TGTGCCAGCAGTTTATCCAGGGCTGCGAGCACTGAAGCTTTCTTT CASSLSRAASTEAFF
. TRBJ1-5 . TRBV7-9 TGTGCCAGCAGCGTAGGAAGGCAGCCCCAGCATTTT CASSVGRQPQHF
. TRBJ1-5 few TRBV30 TGTGCCTGGAGAGAGGGCCGATCCAATCAGCCCCAGCATTTT CAWREGRSNQPQHF
. TRBJ1-1 . TRBV10-3 TGTGCCATCAAAGTTGACACTGTGAACACTGAAGCTTTCTTT CAIKVDTVNTEAFF
. TRBJ1-6 few TRBV27 TGTGCCAGCAGTTTGCCGCCCCGCGGGGGGGCGCGGTCACCCCTCCACTTT CASSLPPRGGARSPLHF
. TRBJ2-1 few TRBV7-9 TGTGCCAGCAGCCTGACTAGAAATGAGCAGTTCTTC CASSLTRNEQFF
. TRBJ1-1 . TRBV11-2 TGTGCCAGCAGTACAGGAAATCGGACTGAAGCTTTCTTT CASSTGNRTEAFF
TRBD2 TRBJ2-5 . TRBV27 TGTGCCAGCAGTTTACTCCGGGGGGATAAGACCCAGTACTTC CASSLLRGDKTQYF
TRBD1 TRBJ2-3 . TRBV9 TGTGCCAGCAGCGGCTCACCCGGGACAGGGACGTTGGGTACGCAGTATTTT CASSGSPGTGTLGTQYF
TRBD2 TRBJ2-5 . TRBV7-2 TGTGCCAGCAGCTTAGGTCCGGGGGGGGCCCAAGAGACCCAGTACTTC CASSLGPGGAQETQYF
. TRBJ2-7 . TRBV25-1 TGTGCCAGCAGTGAATCTAGGGGCCGACACCGTCCTTCCTACGAGCAGTACTTC CASSESRGRHRPSYEQYF
. TRBJ2-2 few TRBV4-3 TGCGCCAGCAGCCAAGAGGTAGCGCCCGGGGAGCTGTTTTTT CASSQEVAPGELFF
TRBD1 TRBJ2-7 . TRBV6-5 TGTGCCAGCAGTTACTCTGCGGGACAGGTCTCCTACGAGCAGTACTTC CASSYSAGQVSYEQYF
. TRBJ1-1 few TRBV6-5 TGTGCCAGCAGTTACTCGGACAACACTGAAGCTTTCTTT CASSYSDNTEAFF
. TRBJ2-6 . TRBV15 TGTGCCACCAGCAGAGATCCGAACTCTGGGGCCAACGTCCTGACTTTC CATSRDPNSGANVLTF
TRBD1 TRBJ1-1 . TRBV27 TGTGCCAGCAGTCCTAGCCCCGGGACAGGTGTTGGGGAAGCTTTCTTT CASSPSPGTGVGEAFF
TRBD2 TRBJ2-5 . TRBV7-9 TGTGCCAGCAGCTCCGGACTAGCAGTGGAGACCCAGTACTTC CASSSGLAVETQYF
. TRBJ2-6 . TRBV5-1 TGCGCCAGCAGCTTGGCCCTGTGGGGGGCCAACGTCCTGACTTTC CASSLALWGANVLTF
. TRBJ2-2 few TRBV11-1 TGTGCCAGCAGCTTACGGGCGAGCGCCGGGGAGCTGTTTTTT CASSLRASAGELFF
. TRBJ2-1 . TRBV18 TGTGCCAGCTCAACGCAAACCCCCGGTAGGGAGCCCCCCAATGAGCAGTTCTTC CASSTQTPGREPPNEQFF
. TRBJ1-1 . TRBV6-6 TGTGCCAGCAGTTACTCGTCGGGGGAAGGGAACACTGAAGCTTTCTTT CASSYSSGEGNTEAFF
. TRBJ2-7 . TRBV27 TGTGCCAGCTCGGTCCCGGGCTACGAGCAGTACTTC CASSVPGYEQYF
. TRBJ2-7 . TRBV30 TGTGCCTGGGGTAAGGTACAGGGTGGCGAGCAGTACTTC CAWGKVQGGEQYF
TRBD1 TRBJ2-1 once TRBV27 TGTGCCAGCAGTTTGGGGCTAGGGACAGGCCAGAGCTCCTACAATGAGCAGTTCTTC CASSLGLGTGQSSYNEQFF
. TRBJ1-1 . TRBV4-2 TGTGCCAGCAGCGAACTACAGGGAGGCACTGAAGCTTTCTTT CASSELQGGTEAFF
. TRBJ1-4 . TRBV7-9 TGTGCCAGCAGCGAACCCGGGGAACTGTTTTTT CASSEPGELFF
TRBD2 TRBJ2-7 few TRBV27 TGTGCCAGCAGTTTATTGGTAGCGGGGGGTTTCTACGAGCAGTACTTC CASSLLVAGGFYEQYF
TRBD1 TRBJ2-5 few TRBV27 TGTGCCACCGCACAGGGGGCAGATGAGACCCAGTACTTC CATAQGADETQYF
. TRBJ2-4 . TRBV30 TGTGCCTGGAGTGTACAGGGTGGGGGCATTCAGTACTTC CAWSVQGGGIQYF
TRBD1 TRBJ1-2 . TRBV6-5 TGTGCCAGCAGTAACCCGACAGGGCCCTATGGCTACACCTTC CASSNPTGPYGYTF
. TRBJ1-2 . TRBV5-1 TGCGCCAGCAGCTTGGAGGGAACCACCTATGGCTACACCTTC CASSLEGTTYGYTF
. TRBJ2-3 . TRBV7-9 TGTGCCCTTCCGGACCTCACAGATACGCAGTATTTT CALPDLTDTQYF
TRBD1 TRBJ2-7 . TRBV6-6 TGTGCCAGCAGTCCGCAGACAGGGGGTAACGAGCAGTACTTC CASSPQTGGNEQYF
. TRBJ1-2 . TRBV14 TGTGCCAGCAGCCAAGCCGGGAAGGACGGCTACACCTTC CASSQAGKDGYTF
TRBD1 TRBJ1-2 few TRBV5-1 TGCGCCAGCAGCTGGACAGGGGACTATGGCTACACCTTC CASSWTGDYGYTF
TRBD2 TRBJ2-1 few TRBV7-9 TGTGCCAGCAGCCCTAGCGGAGCCTCCTACAATGAGCAGTTCTTC CASSPSGASYNEQFF
TRBD2 TRBJ2-7 . TRBV11-2 TGTGCCAGCAGGGGACTAGCGGGGGCCTACGAGCAGTACTTC CASRGLAGAYEQYF
TRBD1 TRBJ1-1 few TRBV9 TGTGCCAGCAGCGCTTGGACAGGCTGGGACACTGAAGCTTTCTTT CASSAWTGWDTEAFF
. TRBJ1-2 . TRBV7-9 TGTGCCAGCAGCTATACAGGGCATGGCTACACCTTC CASSYTGHGYTF
. TRBJ1-4 few TRBV5-4 TGTGCCAGCAGCTTGGGAAGGGTTGGGGAAAAACTGTTTTTT CASSLGRVGEKLFF
TRBD2 TRBJ2-3 . TRBV6-1 TGTGCCAGCAGTGATCAAGCGGGGACTTCAGATACGCAGTATTTT CASSDQAGTSDTQYF
. TRBJ2-5 . TRBV4-1 TGCGCCAGCAGCCAAGGAGAGGCTGAGACCCAGTACTTC CASSQGEAETQYF
. TRBJ2-1 few TRBV15 TGTGCCACCACGGCCTGGTGGGGGACTCCAGGTCAGGAGCAGTTCTTC CATTAWWGTPGQEQFF
. TRBJ1-6 few TRBV11-2 TGTGCCAGCAGGGGTTCCCCAAGATATAATTCACCCCTCCACTTT CASRGSPRYNSPLHF
TRBD1 TRBJ2-7 once TRBV18 TGTGCCAGCTCGGACAGGGGAACCTACGAGCAGTACTTC CASSDRGTYEQYF
. TRBJ2-7 few TRBV13 TGTGCCAGCAGTCACCGGGCCATTTCCTACGAGCAGTACTTC CASSHRAISYEQYF
. TRBJ2-7 . TRBV19 TGTGCCAGTAGTATGGGGGGCACAACCTACGAGCAGTACTTC CASSMGGTTYEQYF
. TRBJ2-1 . TRBV5-6 TGTGCCAGCAGCTTGGGGCATGAGCAGTTCTTC CASSLGHEQFF
TRBD1 TRBJ2-2 few TRBV7-3 TGTGCCAGCAGAAAATGGGGACAGGGGGCAGCGAAGTACACCGGGGAGCTGTTTTTT CASRKWGQGAAKYTGELFF
TRBD1 TRBJ1-2 . TRBV27 TGTGCCAGCAGTTATACAGGGGGCAACTATGGCTACACCTTC CASSYTGGNYGYTF
. TRBJ1-4 . TRBV23-1 TGCGCCAGCAGTCAGCGAGGATGGGGGACTAATGAAAAACTGTTTTTT CASSQRGWGTNEKLFF
TRBD1 TRBJ2-7 few TRBV13 TGTGCCAGCAGTCGGACAGGGTCCTACGAGCAGTACTTC CASSRTGSYEQYF
. TRBJ2-7 few TRBV11-3 TGTGCCAGCAGCTTAGAGCGGTACCACGAGCAGTACTTC CASSLERYHEQYF
. TRBJ2-7 . TRBV15 TGTGCCACCGGACAGTTCCCTTCCTACGAGCAGTACTTC CATGQFPSYEQYF
. TRBJ2-3 few TRBV27 TGTGCCAGCAGGCAGGGTACAGATACGCAGTATTTT CASRQGTDTQYF
TRBD1 TRBJ1-2 once TRBV5-4 TGCGCCAGCAGCCAAGGGTACAGGGGGCTCGACTATGGCTACACCTTC CASSQGYRGLDYGYTF
. TRBJ2-7 few TRBV5-1 TGCGCCAGCAGCCAGGACGGATCCGAGCAGTACTTC CASSQDGSEQYF